A single sample gave rise to the 26 T cell receptor beta chains below, sequenced in a study of T cells after posttransplantation cyclophosphamide (TCRdb year 2016). Library prep was done by the immunoSEQ multiplex PCR assay. Sourced from immuneACCESS, this table was stored by TCRdb with only in-frame sequences that have V and J called. A share of the clones is absent; for the studies checked, an unresolved V gene accounts for under half, and the remainder has no known explanation. This sample holds roughly 30,000 clones; 80% to 90% were observed only once. The ten largest clones add up to about 15% of the sample. Sequenced material: PBMCs. The receptors shown here come from a woman aged 40 to 50 with a blood cancer, CMV-positive, and with a related stem cell donor.

This chain uses TRBV4-2 with TRBJ2-5; D unresolved. CDR3 length: 13 amino acids. Trimming took 0 bases from V and 7 from J, leaving 9 bases between them. Germline values: CDR1 LGHNA, CDR2 YNFKEQ. In DNA form, the CDR3 reads TGTGCCAGCAGCCAAGAACGGGTGACGACCCAGTACTTC. As protein: CASSQERVTTQYF.

The chain combines TRBV2 with TRBJ2-7, with a weak D call TRBD1 (6 bases). V shed 3 bases and J shed 7 bases, with 13 bases lying between them. Germline CDR1 and CDR2: SNHLY and FYNNEI. The CDR3 contains 13 residues. Here the CDR3 reads CASSEARGGEQYF. In nucleotides, the CDR3 is TGTGCCAGCAGTGAGGCTAGAGGGGGTGAGCAGTACTTC.

The rearrangement links TRBV7-8 to TRBJ2-1; D is perhaps TRBD2 (6 bases). The CDR3 covers 16 residues. CDR1 is SGHVS and CDR2 is FQNEAQ in the germline V gene. Trimming removed 1 base at V and 0 bases at J, with 10 bases between. This chain's CDR3 is CASSLGAGSSYNEQFF. CDR3 nucleotides: TGTGCCAGCAGCTTAGGGGCGGGAAGCTCCTACAATGAGCAGTTCTTC.

This chain joins TRBV7-2 and TRBJ2-1, with 8 bases matching TRBD2. Trimming removed 0 bases from V and 8 bases from J; junction bases left unmatched: 6. CDR1 is SGHTA, CDR2 FQGNSA, per germline. The CDR3 has 15 residues. The CDR3 DNA reads TGTGCCAGCAGCTTAGCTTATCGGGGGGGTTATGAGCAGTTCTTC. Amino acids: CASSLAYRGGYEQFF.

The chain couples TRBV9 to TRBJ2-2, with D maybe TRBD1 (5 bases). This CDR3 is built from 14 residues. Trimming took 5 bases from V and 2 from J, leaving 10 bases between them. Germline V gives CDR1 SGDLS, CDR2 YYNGEE. The DNA for the CDR3 is TGTGCCAGCAGGGGGCAGCCTAACACCGGGGAGCTGTTTTTT. It yields the protein CASRGQPNTGELFF.

The chain joins TRBV18 to TRBJ1-3; D remains unclear. The germline CDR1 and CDR2 sequences are KGHSH and LQKENI. The length of the CDR3 is 14 residues. The V end was cut by 3 bases, the J end by 4 bases, with 10 bases between. The CDR3 DNA is TGTGCCAGCTCACCGGGCGCCTTCGGAAACACCATATATTTT. Protein sequence: CASSPGAFGNTIYF.

The chain is built from TRBV6-5 and TRBJ2-1; TRBD2 matches at 9 bases. CDR1 and CDR2 from the germline V gene are MNHEY and SVGAGI. After removal of 4 bases from V and 4 bases from J, the junction contained 5 bases not matched to a gene. This CDR3 is 15 amino acids long. In DNA, the CDR3 is TGTGCCAGCAGTTCGCTAGCGGGGTCTTACAATGAGCAGTTCTTC. This codes for CASSSLAGSYNEQFF.

The chain couples TRBV6-5 to TRBJ2-7; D is undetermined. Germline loops: CDR1 MNHEY, CDR2 SVGAGI. This CDR3 has 13 amino acids. Between the trimmed V and J ends, which lost 5 bases and 3 bases, there was a span of 11 bases. CDR3: CASSLKRDYEQYF. DNA for the CDR3: TGTGCCAGCAGTCTGAAGCGTGACTACGAGCAGTACTTC.

This clone has a single count. The genes are TRBV4-3 and TRBJ2-1; no reliable D call. V lost 0 bases and J 11 bases, leaving 8 bases between the germline ends. The CDR3 loop spans 12 amino acids. Germline V gene sequence: CDR1 LGHNA, CDR2 YSLEER. The CDR3 coding sequence is TGCGCCAGCAGCCAAGATAGGCGGCAGCAGTTCTTC. Protein: CASSQDRRQQFF.

V usage is TRBV9 and J usage is TRBJ2-3; TRBD2 agrees at 12 bases. CDR3 length: 16 residues. V shed 6 bases and J 4 bases; nucleotides not matched to a gene: 9. CDR1 is SGDLS, CDR2 YYNGEE, per germline. In DNA form, the CDR3 reads TGTGCCAGCACCACGCTAGCGGGGGGGCCCTCAGATACGCAGTATTTT. Translation gives CASTTLAGGPSDTQYF. Using reference TRBV9 and TRBJ2-3 for the parts outside the CDR3, the full variable domain is DSGVTQTPKHLITATGQRVTLRCSPRSGDLSVYWYQQSLDQGLQFLIQYYNGEERAKGNILERFSAQQFPDLHSELNLSSLELGDSALYFCASTTLAGGPSDTQYFGPGTRLTVL.

This sequence joins TRBV5-1 and TRBJ2-7; D remains ambiguous. The germline gives CDR1 SGHRS, CDR2 YFSETQ. The V and J ends lost 2 bases and 0 bases respectively, with 18 bases between them. CDR3 length: 17 residues. In nucleotides, the CDR3 is TGCGCCAGCAGCTTTAATGTCTTGGGCCTCAGCTCCTACGAGCAGTACTTC. The encoded protein is CASSFNVLGLSSYEQYF.

The chain employs TRBV6-5 and TRBJ2-5; possible D gene TRBD1, 5 bases. Germline V gives CDR1 MNHEY, CDR2 SVGAGI. This CDR3 is 13 amino acids long. The germline V and J ends were trimmed by 5 bases and 4 bases, with 11 bases remaining between them. The CDR3 spells CASSQGIRETQYF. DNA of the CDR3: TGTGCCAGCAGTCAGGGAATACGAGAGACCCAGTACTTC.

In its sample, this clone was seen a few times. The chain is built from TRBV19 and TRBJ2-7; 9 positions agree with TRBD2. Per germline, CDR1 LNHDA and CDR2 SQIVND (reference sequence). This CDR3 contains 18 residues. Losses at the gene ends were 7 bases for V and 0 bases for J; bases not matched to a gene: 16. DNA for the CDR3: TGTGCCAGTACCCCAGAAGGAATAGCGGGGGCCCGCTCCTACGAGCAGTACTTC. It yields the protein CASTPEGIAGARSYEQYF.

V gene TRBV9 combines with J gene TRBJ1-3; 7 bases map to TRBD1. CDR1 and CDR2 from the germline V gene are SGDLS and YYNGEE. Germline trimming cut 3 bases from V and 7 bases from J; bases unmatched to any gene: 16. CDR3 length: 17 amino acids. The CDR3 DNA reads as TGTGCCAGCAGCGCGCTGGGACAGATAATTTCGGACAACACCATATATTTT. This codes for CASSALGQIISDNTIYF.

The chain links TRBV18 to TRBJ1-1, with 8 bases that match TRBD1. CDR1 is KGHSH, CDR2 LQKENI, per germline. V shed 4 bases, J shed 4 bases, and the junction held 8 bases outside the gene matches. There are 15 residues in the CDR3. The CDR3 loop is CASSRTGGTGTEAFF. CDR3 coding DNA: TGTGCCAGCTCACGAACAGGGGGGACGGGCACTGAAGCTTTCTTT.

This rearrangement joins TRBV7-9 to TRBJ1-4; unclear D gene. With 0 bases removed from V and 0 bases from J, the gap between germline ends came to 5 bases. Germline V gene data show CDR1 as SEHNR and CDR2 as FQNEAQ (reference sequence). The CDR3 consists of 15 residues. This CDR3 is CASSLALPTNEKLFF. CDR3 DNA sequence: TGTGCCAGCAGCTTAGCTCTTCCAACTAATGAAAAACTGTTTTTT.

V is TRBV5-6 and J is TRBJ1-5, with D tentatively TRBD1 (5 bases). The CDR3 runs 14 residues. Trimming took 3 bases from V and 4 from J, leaving 11 bases between them. CDR1 is SGHDT and CDR2 is YYEEEE in the germline V gene. The CDR3 is CASSSRGWNQPQHF. The CDR3, as DNA: TGTGCCAGCAGCTCTAGGGGATGGAATCAGCCCCAGCATTTT. Looking up the rest from reference TRBV5-6 and TRBJ1-5 gives the full variable domain: DAGVTQSPTHLIKTRGQQVTLRCSPKSGHDTVSWYQQALGQGPQFIFQYYEEEERQRGNFPDRFSGHQFPNYSSELNVNALLLGDSALYLCASSSRGWNQPQHFGDGTRLSIL.

V gene TRBV5-1 combines with J gene TRBJ2-7, with D possibly matching TRBD1 (6 bases). Between the trimmed V and J ends, which lost 4 bases and 3 bases, there was a span of 11 bases. CDR1 is SGHRS, CDR2 YFSETQ, per germline. CDR3 length: 13 amino acids. The CDR3 DNA reads TGCGCCAGCAGCCGGGACACGGTCTACGAGCAGTACTTC. It codes for CASSRDTVYEQYF.

The rearrangement uses TRBV4-1 and TRBJ1-3; D not resolved. V was shortened by 1 base and J by 4 bases, with 17 bases between the two germline ends. CDR3 length: 17 amino acids. CDR1 is MGHRA and CDR2 is YSYEKL in the germline V gene. CDR3 coding DNA: TGCGCCAGCAGCCAAGTAAGCCTCCTTCTCTGGGGAAACACCATATATTTT. This encodes CASSQVSLLLWGNTIYF.

The rearrangement uses TRBV6-1 and TRBJ2-2; possible D gene TRBD1, 5 bases. V lost 6 bases to trimming and J lost 3 bases, with 14 bases between them. The CDR3 spans 15 residues. CDR1 and CDR2 from the germline V gene are MNHNS and SASEGT. CDR3 sequence reads: CASSQGTPHTGELFF. Written as DNA, the CDR3 is TGTGCCAGCAGCCAGGGAACTCCTCACACCGGGGAGCTGTTTTTT.

J is TRBJ1-2 and V is TRBV9, with no clear D. CDR1 and CDR2 from the germline V gene are SGDLS and YYNGEE. V lost 0 bases to trimming and J lost 5 bases, with 17 bases between them. This CDR3 is built from 16 residues. The CDR3 DNA follows: TGTGCCAGCAGCGTAGAGCGGCAGGTCTCCTTGTATGGCTACACCTTC. Translated: CASSVERQVSLYGYTF.

The chain combines TRBV7-2 with TRBJ2-2, with TRBD1 matching over 11 bases. The length of the CDR3 is 16 residues. CDR1 is SGHTA and CDR2 is FQGNSA in the germline V gene. V shed 6 bases, J shed 5 bases, and the junction held 8 bases outside the gene matches. CDR3 in amino acids: CASRQTGTGGTGELFF. DNA for the CDR3: TGTGCCAGCAGACAAACCGGGACAGGGGGGACCGGGGAGCTGTTTTTT.

The chain uses TRBV10-2 and TRBJ1-6; D not resolved. In germline, CDR1 is WSHSY, CDR2 SAAADI. CDR3 length: 17 amino acids. The V end lost 3 bases, the J end lost 0 bases, and 12 bases lay between the germline ends. The CDR3 here is CASSELSASSYNSPLHF. Here the CDR3 DNA reads TGCGCCAGCAGTGAACTTTCTGCAAGCTCCTATAATTCACCCCTCCACTTT.

The rearrangement joins TRBV14 to TRBJ2-7, with TRBD1 as a possible D gene (5 bases). Trimming removed 1 base at V and 2 bases at J, with 18 bases between. This CDR3 comprises 17 residues. The germline gives CDR1 SGHDN, CDR2 FVKESK. The CDR3 nucleotides read TGTGCCAGCAGCCAAGTGCGGAGAAGGGGCCTCCCCTACGAGCAGTACTTC. It is translated as CASSQVRRRGLPYEQYF. Full variable domain (rest looked up from reference TRBV14 and TRBJ2-7): EAGVTQFPSHSVIEKGQTVTLRCDPISGHDNLYWYRRVMGKEIKFLLHFVKESKQDESGMPNNRFLAERTGGTYSTLKVQPAELEDSGVYFCASSQVRRRGLPYEQYFGPGTRLTVT.

The CDR3 region has the DNA TGCGCCAGCAGCCACCTACAGAACTCTAACTATGGCTACACCTTC. This sequence encodes CASSHLQNSNYGYTF. The chain recombines TRBV4-3 with TRBJ1-2; no clear D. The CDR3 length is 15 residues. Per germline, CDR1 LGHNA and CDR2 YSLEER. With 3 bases removed from V and 0 bases from J, the gap between germline ends came to 11 bases.

This chain uses TRBV6-1 with TRBJ2-7; D gene ambiguous. The germline V and J ends were trimmed by 0 bases and 6 bases, with 15 bases remaining between them. This CDR3 comprises 15 residues. Germline CDR1 reads MNHNS; CDR2 reads SASEGT. The CDR3 loop is CASSEARNRESEQYF. The CDR3, as DNA: TGTGCCAGCAGTGAAGCTAGAAACAGAGAGTCCGAGCAGTACTTC.